Listed here is a single T cell receptor beta chain. This record belongs to a study of T-cell reconstitution after alpha-beta-depleted transplantation in children. Germline-derived CDR1 and CDR2 are MGHDK and SYGVNS. Trimming pared 2 bases from V and 4 bases from J, leaving 17 bases between. This CDR3 is 16 amino acids long. Preparation of the TCRbeta library involved a method that used unique molecular identifiers. A single record per CDR3 protein comes from TCRdb applying MiXCR to the PCR reads. The sample lists 500,000 to 600,000 distinct CDR3 sequences; approximately 30% were seen once. This specimen was PBMCs from the stem cell graft donor, taken from the stem cell graft. The sequence was collected from a human donor who donated a stem cell graft to a child with aplastic anemia. The chain employs TRBV25-1 and TRBJ1-2; D is possibly TRBD1 (6 bases). This chain's CDR3 is CASSEGGSQGIYGYTF. In DNA form, the CDR3 reads TGTGCCAGCAGTGAAGGGGGCAGTCAAGGAATCTATGGCTACACCTTC.